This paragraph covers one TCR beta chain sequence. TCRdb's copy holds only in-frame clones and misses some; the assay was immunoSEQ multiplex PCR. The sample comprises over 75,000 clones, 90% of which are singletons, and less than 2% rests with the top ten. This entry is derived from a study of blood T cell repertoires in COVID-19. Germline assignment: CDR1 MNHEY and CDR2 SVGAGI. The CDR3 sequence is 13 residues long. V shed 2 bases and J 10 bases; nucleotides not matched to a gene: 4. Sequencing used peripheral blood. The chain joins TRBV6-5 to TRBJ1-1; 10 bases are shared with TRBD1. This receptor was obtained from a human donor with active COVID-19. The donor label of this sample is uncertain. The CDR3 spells CASSYQRTGGAFF. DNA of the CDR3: TGTGCCAGCAGTTACCAAAGGACAGGGGGAGCTTTCTTT.